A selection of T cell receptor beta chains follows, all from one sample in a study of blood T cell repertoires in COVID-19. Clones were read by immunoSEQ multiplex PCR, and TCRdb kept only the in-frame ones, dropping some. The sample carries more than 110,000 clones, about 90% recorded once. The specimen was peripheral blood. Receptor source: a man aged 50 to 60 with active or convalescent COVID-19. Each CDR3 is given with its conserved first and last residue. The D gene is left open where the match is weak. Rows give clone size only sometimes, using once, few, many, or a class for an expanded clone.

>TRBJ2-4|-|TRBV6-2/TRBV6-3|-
CASSQRGRNIQYF
TGTGCCAGCAGTCAACGGGGTAGAAACATTCAGTACTTC
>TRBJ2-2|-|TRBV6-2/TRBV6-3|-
CASSYSALPSSYTGELFF
TGTGCCAGCAGTTACTCGGCCCTCCCTAGCAGCTACACCGGGGAGCTGTTTTTT
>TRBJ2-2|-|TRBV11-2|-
CASTTRGRAGRTGELFF
TGTGCCAGCACCACTAGAGGGCGGGCAGGACGAACCGGGGAGCTGTTTTTT
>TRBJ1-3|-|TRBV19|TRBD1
CASSTRPSGGSGNTIYF
TGTGCCAGTAGTACACGCCCATCAGGGGGCTCTGGAAACACCATATATTTT
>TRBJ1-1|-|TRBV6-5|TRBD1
CASSRDRENTEAFF
TGTGCCAGCAGTCGAGACAGGGAGAACACTGAAGCTTTCTTT
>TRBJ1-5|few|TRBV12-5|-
CASGLRDQPQHF
TGTGCTAGTGGTTTGCGTGATCAGCCCCAGCATTTT
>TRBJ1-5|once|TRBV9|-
CASSVGGGGNQPQHF
TGTGCCAGCAGCGTAGGCGGGGGAGGTAATCAGCCCCAGCATTTT
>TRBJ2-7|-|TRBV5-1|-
CASSLAAGYGYEQYF
TGCGCCAGCAGCTTGGCGGCAGGGTACGGCTACGAGCAGTACTTC
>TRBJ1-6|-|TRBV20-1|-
CSASRAGENSPLHF
TGCAGTGCTAGTCGGGCAGGGGAAAATTCACCCCTCCACTTT
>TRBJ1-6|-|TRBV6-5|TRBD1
CASTTGTGGNSPLHF
TGTGCCAGCACCACCGGGACAGGAGGGAATTCACCCCTCCACTTT
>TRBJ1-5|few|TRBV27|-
CASSLIEGVRPQHF
TGTGCCAGCAGTTTAATTGAGGGGGTCCGGCCCCAGCATTTT
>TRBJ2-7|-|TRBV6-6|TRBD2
CASSYKRGGYEQYF
TGTGCCAGCAGTTACAAGCGGGGAGGCTACGAGCAGTACTTC
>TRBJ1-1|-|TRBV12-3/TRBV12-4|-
CASSFQMNTEAFF
TGTGCCAGCAGTTTTCAGATGAACACTGAAGCTTTCTTT
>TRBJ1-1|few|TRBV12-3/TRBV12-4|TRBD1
CASRPRTGEAFF
TGTGCCAGCAGACCCCGGACAGGAGAAGCTTTCTTT
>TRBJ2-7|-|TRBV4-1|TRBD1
CASSQAGTAMTYEQYF
TGCGCCAGCAGCCAAGCCGGGACAGCGATGACCTACGAGCAGTACTTC
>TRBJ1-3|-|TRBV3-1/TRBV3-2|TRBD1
CASSHTGTDSGNTIYF
TGTGCCAGCAGCCATACCGGGACAGACTCTGGAAACACCATATATTTT
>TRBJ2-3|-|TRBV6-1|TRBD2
CASSASGGGSATDTQYF
TGTGCCAGCAGTGCCAGCGGGGGTGGGAGCGCCACAGATACGCAGTATTTT
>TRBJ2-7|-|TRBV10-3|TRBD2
CAISPTSDYEQYF
TGTGCCATCAGTCCGACTAGCGACTACGAGCAGTACTTC
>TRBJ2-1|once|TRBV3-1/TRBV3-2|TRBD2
CASSQVLSGRTNEQFF
TGTGCCAGCAGCCAGGTTCTAAGCGGGAGGACGAATGAGCAGTTCTTC
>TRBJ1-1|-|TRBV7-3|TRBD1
CASSRDRVTEAFF
TGTGCCAGCAGCCGCGACAGGGTCACTGAAGCTTTCTTT
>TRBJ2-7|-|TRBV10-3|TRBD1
CAINPGQGGYEQYF
TGTGCCATCAATCCGGGACAGGGAGGTTACGAGCAGTACTTC
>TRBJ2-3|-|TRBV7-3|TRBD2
CASSLMRESLDTQYF
TGTGCCAGCAGCTTAATGCGGGAGAGCTTAGATACGCAGTATTTT
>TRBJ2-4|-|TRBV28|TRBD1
CASSFRDRLNIQYF
TGTGCCAGCAGCTTCCGGGACAGGCTAAACATTCAGTACTTC
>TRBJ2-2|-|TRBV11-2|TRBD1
CASSLAGTGGRELFF
TGTGCCAGCAGCTTAGCGGGGACAGGGGGCCGGGAGCTGTTTTTT